The clone carrying this T cell receptor (beta chain) has only one observation. Antigen specificity is unknown. The sample originates from a study of OX40 agonist ivuxolimab in advanced cancers. Germline CDR1 is SSHAT and CDR2 is FNYEAQ (reference sequence). CDR3 length: 11 amino acids. No patient had autoimmune disease or received systemic immunosuppression. Produced via immunoSEQ multiplex PCR; TCRdb's table is partial and in-frame only. This sample yields around 12,000 clones, of which approximately 84% are seen a single time; 14% belongs to the top ten. Study conclusions and caveats: Clonal expansion in partial responders at 0.1-3.0 mg/kg ranked among the lowest. Normalized T-cell clonal expansion was also low in a subset of nonresponders. Antigens targeted by the expanded peripheral T cells were not determined.

The TCR originated in an adult with an advanced solid tumor such as melanoma, head and neck, liver or kidney cancer. The V gene is TRBV7-7, the J gene TRBJ2-5, with D tentatively TRBD2 (5 bases). Sequencing used CD4+ or CD8+ T cells sorted from blood, obtained in a trial of the OX40 agonist ivuxolimab. CDR3 in amino acids: CATRRGETQYF. The DNA for the CDR3 is TGTGCTACCAGGCGCGGGGAGACCCAGTACTTC.